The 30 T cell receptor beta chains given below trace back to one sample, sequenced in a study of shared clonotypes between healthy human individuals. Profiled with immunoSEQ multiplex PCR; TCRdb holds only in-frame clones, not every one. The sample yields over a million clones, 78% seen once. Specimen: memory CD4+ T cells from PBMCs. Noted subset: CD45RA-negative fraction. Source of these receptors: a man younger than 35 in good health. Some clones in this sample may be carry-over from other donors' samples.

In nucleotides, the CDR3 is TGTGCCAGCAGCTTAACCGCGATTCCCTACGAGCAGTACTTC. Its protein product is CASSLTAIPYEQYF. The chain joins TRBV7-3 to TRBJ2-7; no firm D call. The CDR3 consists of 14 residues. The germline V and J ends were trimmed by 0 bases and 2 bases, with 8 bases remaining between them. Germline-derived CDR1 and CDR2 are SGHTA and FQGTGA. The full variable domain, rest sourced from reference TRBV7-3 and TRBJ2-7, is GAGVSQTPSNKVTEKGKYVELRCDPISGHTALYWYRQSLGQGPEFLIYFQGTGAADDSGLPNDRFFAVRPEGSVSTLKIQRTERGDSAVYLCASSLTAIPYEQYFGPGTRLTVT.

Here the CDR3 reads CASSYTGIRDTQYF. In DNA, the CDR3 is TGTGCCAGCAGTTACACGGGAATCAGGGATACGCAGTATTTT. V and J are TRBV6-6 and TRBJ2-3; a possible D gene is TRBD2 (5 bases). Looked up from germline, CDR1 is MNHNY and CDR2 is SVGAGI (reference sequence). With 2 bases removed from V and 6 bases from J, the gap between germline ends came to 12 bases. This CDR3 is 14 amino acids long.

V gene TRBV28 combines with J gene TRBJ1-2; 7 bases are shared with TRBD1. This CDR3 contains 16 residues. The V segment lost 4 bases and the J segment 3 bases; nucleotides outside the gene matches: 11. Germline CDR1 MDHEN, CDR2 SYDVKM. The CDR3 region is CASSSPPTGPDYGYTF. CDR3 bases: TGTGCCAGCAGTTCCCCACCGACAGGGCCTGACTATGGCTACACCTTC.

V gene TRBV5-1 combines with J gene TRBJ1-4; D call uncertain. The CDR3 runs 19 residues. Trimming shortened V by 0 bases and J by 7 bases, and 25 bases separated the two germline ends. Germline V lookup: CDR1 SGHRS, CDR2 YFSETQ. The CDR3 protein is CASSLGGYVKGTPSEKLFF. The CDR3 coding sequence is TGCGCCAGCAGCTTGGGTGGGTACGTAAAAGGTACCCCCAGTGAAAAACTGTTTTTT.

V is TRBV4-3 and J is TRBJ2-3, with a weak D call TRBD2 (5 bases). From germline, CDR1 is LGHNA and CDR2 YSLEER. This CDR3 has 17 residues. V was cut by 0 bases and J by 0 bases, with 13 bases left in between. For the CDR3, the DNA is TGCGCCAGCAGCCAAGACGGGCGGGTTGATAGCACAGATACGCAGTATTTT. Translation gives CASSQDGRVDSTDTQYF.

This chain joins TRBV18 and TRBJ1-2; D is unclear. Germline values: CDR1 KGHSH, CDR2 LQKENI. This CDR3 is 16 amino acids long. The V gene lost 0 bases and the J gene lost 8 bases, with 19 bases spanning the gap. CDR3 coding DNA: TGTGCCAGCTCACCACCGCGTAACTATGGAGAGGAGGGCTACACCTTC. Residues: CASSPPRNYGEEGYTF.

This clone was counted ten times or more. The CDR3 DNA is TGTGCCAGCAGAGGGGTAGCGGGAGCAGTTAATGAGCAGTTCTTC. This translates into CASRGVAGAVNEQFF. This chain links TRBV28 with TRBJ2-1, with TRBD2 matching over 9 bases. J lost 7 bases, V lost 6 bases, and 10 bases had no gene match. The germline V gene has CDR1 MDHEN and CDR2 SYDVKM. The CDR3 length is 15 residues.

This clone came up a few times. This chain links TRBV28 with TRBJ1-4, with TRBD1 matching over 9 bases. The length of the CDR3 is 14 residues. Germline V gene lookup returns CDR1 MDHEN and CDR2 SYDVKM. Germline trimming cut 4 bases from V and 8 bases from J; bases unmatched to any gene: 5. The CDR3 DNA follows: TGTGCCAGCAGTTCCGGACAGGGGTGGGAAAAACTGTTTTTT. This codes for CASSSGQGWEKLFF.

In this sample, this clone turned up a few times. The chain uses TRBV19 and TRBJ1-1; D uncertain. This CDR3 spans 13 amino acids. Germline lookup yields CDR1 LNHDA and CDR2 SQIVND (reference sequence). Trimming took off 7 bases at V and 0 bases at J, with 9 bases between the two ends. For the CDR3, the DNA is TGTGCCAGTAAGTACAACATGAACACTGAAGCTTTCTTT. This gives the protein CASKYNMNTEAFF.

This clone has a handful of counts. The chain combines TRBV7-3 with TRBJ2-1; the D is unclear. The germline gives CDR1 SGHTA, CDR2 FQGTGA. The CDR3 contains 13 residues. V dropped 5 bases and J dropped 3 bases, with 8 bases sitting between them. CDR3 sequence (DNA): TGTGCCAGCAGCCCCGGCAACTACAATGAGCAGTTCTTC. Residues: CASSPGNYNEQFF.

The CDR3: CASSVIPRTDTQYF. As DNA, the CDR3 is TGTGCCAGCAGCGTAATTCCGCGCACAGATACGCAGTATTTT. The chain uses TRBV9 and TRBJ2-3; D ambiguous. Trimming removed 1 base from V and 1 base from J, with 7 bases in between. In germline, CDR1 is SGDLS, CDR2 YYNGEE. The length of the CDR3 is 14 residues.

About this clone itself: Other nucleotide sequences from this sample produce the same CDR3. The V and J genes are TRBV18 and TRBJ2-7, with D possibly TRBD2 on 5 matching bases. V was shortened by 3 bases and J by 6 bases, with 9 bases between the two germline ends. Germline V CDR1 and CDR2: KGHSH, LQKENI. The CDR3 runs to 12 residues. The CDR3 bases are TGTGCCAGCTCACCGGCCGGGGTCGAGCAGTACTTC. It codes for CASSPAGVEQYF.

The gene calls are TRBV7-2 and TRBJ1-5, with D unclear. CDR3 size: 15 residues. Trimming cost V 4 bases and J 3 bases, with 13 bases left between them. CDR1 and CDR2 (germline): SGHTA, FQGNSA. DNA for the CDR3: TGTGCCAGCAGCTCAAGCAACTCCATCAATCAGCCCCAGCATTTT. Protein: CASSSSNSINQPQHF.

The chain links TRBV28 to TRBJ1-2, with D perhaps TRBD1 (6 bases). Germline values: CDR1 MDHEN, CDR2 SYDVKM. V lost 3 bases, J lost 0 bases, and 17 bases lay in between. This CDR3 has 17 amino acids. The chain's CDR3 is CASSFYLQGYSNYGYTF. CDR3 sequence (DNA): TGTGCCAGCAGTTTTTACCTACAGGGATACTCTAACTATGGCTACACCTTC.

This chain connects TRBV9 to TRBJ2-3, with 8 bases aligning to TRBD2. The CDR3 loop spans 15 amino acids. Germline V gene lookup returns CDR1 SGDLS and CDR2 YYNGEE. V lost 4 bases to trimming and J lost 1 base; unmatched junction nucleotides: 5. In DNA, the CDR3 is TGTGCCAGCAGCCCGGGGGGGCGGCGCACAGATACGCAGTATTTT. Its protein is CASSPGGRRTDTQYF.

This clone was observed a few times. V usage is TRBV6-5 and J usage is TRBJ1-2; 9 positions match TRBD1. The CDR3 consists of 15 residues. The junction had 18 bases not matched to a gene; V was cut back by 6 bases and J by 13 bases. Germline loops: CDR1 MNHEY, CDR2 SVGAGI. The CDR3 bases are TGTGCCAGCAGCAGACTTAAACACCCGGGACAGGGAATCACCTTC. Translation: CASSRLKHPGQGITF.

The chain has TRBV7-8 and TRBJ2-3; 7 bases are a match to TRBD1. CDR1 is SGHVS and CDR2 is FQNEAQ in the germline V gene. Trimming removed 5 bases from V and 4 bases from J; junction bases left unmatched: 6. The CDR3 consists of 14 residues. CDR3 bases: TGTGCCAGCAGCCCCTGGACAGGTCCAGATACGCAGTATTTT. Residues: CASSPWTGPDTQYF.

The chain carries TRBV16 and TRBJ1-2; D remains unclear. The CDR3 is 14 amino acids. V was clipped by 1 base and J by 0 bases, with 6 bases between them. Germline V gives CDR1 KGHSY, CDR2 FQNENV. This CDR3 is CASSQLGANYGYTF. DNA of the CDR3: TGTGCCAGCAGCCAATTAGGAGCTAACTATGGCTACACCTTC.

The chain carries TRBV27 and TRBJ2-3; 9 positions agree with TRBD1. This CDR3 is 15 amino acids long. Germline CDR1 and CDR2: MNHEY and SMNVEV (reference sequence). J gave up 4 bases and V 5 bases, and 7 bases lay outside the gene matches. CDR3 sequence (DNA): TGTGCCAGCAGTATACGGGACAGGGAGGCAGATACGCAGTATTTT. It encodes CASSIRDREADTQYF.

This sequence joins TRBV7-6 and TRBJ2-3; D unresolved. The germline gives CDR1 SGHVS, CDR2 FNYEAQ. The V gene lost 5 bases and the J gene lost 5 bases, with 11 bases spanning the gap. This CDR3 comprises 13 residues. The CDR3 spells CASSLQIGDTQYF. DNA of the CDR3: TGTGCCAGCAGCCTGCAGATTGGAGATACGCAGTATTTT.

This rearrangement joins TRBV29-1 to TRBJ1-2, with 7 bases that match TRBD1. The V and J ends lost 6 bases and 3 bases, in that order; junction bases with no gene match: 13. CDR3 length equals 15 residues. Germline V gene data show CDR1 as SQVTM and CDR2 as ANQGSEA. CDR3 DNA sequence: TGCAGCGTCCCTGCAACAGGGGACATCTACTATGGCTACACCTTC. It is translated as CSVPATGDIYYGYTF.

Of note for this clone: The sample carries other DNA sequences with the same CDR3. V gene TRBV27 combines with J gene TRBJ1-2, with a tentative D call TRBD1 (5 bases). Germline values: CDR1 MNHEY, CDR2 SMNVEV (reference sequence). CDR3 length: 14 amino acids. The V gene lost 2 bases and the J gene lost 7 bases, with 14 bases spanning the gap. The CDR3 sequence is CASSLNRGAGGYTF. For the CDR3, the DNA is TGTGCCAGCAGTTTAAATAGGGGCGCGGGTGGCTACACCTTC.

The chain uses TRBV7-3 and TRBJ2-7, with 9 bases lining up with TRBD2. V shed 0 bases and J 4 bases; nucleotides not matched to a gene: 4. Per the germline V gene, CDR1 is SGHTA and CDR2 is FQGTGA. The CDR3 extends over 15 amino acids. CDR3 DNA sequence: TGTGCCAGCAGCTTAACAGCGGGAGGAGGGTACGAGCAGTACTTC. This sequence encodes CASSLTAGGGYEQYF.

CDR3 DNA: TGTGCCAGCAGTCCCCCTACAGGGGCGGAGACCCAGTACTTC. It translates to CASSPPTGAETQYF. The rearrangement joins TRBV28 to TRBJ2-5; TRBD1 aligns across 7 bases. The CDR3 has 14 residues. The germline V gene encodes CDR1 MDHEN and CDR2 SYDVKM. V lost 5 bases and J lost 5; bases outside the gene matches: 8.

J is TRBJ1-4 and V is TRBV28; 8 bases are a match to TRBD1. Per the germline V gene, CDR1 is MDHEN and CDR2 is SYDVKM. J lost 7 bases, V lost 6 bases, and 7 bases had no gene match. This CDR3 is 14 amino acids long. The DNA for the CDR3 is TGTGCCAGCAGAACAACAGGGGGAGGTGAAAAACTGTTTTTT. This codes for CASRTTGGGEKLFF.

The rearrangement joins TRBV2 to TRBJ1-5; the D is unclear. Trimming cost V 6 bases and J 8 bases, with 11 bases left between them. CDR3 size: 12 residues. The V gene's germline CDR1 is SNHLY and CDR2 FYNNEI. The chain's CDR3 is CASRSGEEPQHF. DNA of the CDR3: TGTGCCAGCAGGTCCGGGGAGGAGCCCCAGCATTTT.

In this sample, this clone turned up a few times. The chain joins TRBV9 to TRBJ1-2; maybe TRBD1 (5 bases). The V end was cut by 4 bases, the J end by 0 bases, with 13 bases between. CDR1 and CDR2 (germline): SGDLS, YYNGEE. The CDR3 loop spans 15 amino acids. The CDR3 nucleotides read TGTGCCAGCAGCCCCCAACCCAGGGCTAACTATGGCTACACCTTC. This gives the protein CASSPQPRANYGYTF.

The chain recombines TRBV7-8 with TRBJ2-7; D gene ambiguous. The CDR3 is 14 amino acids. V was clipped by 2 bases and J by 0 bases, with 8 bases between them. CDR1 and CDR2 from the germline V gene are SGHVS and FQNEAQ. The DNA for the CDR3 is TGTGCCAGCAGCTTAATGAGGAGCTCCTACGAGCAGTACTTC. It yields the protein CASSLMRSSYEQYF. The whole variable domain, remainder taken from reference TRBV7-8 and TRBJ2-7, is GAGVSQSPRYKVAKRGQDVALRCDPISGHVSLFWYQQALGQGPEFLTYFQNEAQLDKSGLPSDRFFAERPEGSVSTLKIQRTQQEDSAVYLCASSLMRSSYEQYFGPGTRLTVT.

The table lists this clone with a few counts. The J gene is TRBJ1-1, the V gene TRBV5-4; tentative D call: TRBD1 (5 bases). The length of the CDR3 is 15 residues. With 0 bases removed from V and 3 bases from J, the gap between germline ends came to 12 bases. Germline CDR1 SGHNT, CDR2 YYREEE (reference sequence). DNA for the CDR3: TGTGCCAGCAGCTTGGAGGCAGGGAGGTACACTGAAGCTTTCTTT. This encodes CASSLEAGRYTEAFF.

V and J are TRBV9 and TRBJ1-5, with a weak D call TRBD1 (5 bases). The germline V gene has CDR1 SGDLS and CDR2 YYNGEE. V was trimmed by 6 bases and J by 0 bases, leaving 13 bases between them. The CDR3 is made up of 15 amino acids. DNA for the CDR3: TGTGCCAGCATAAACAGGCGATATAGCAATCAGCCCCAGCATTTT. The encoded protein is CASINRRYSNQPQHF.